This TCR beta chain appears in the sequencing data of a study of T cell responses to AZD1222 COVID-19 vaccine. Study results and limitations: Increases in Spike-specific TCR breadth and depth were seen after two AZD1222 doses. Repertoire samples came only from after the peak T cell response.

Sequenced by immunoSEQ multiplex PCR; TCRdb stores in-frame clones only, minus some. The table lists about 120,000 clones, more than 85% of them singletons. As for this clone: Antigen: not known.

V lost 2 bases and J 2 bases, leaving 2 bases between the germline ends. The CDR3 is made up of 12 amino acids. Germline V gene sequence: CDR1 MGHRA, CDR2 YSYEKL. Sequences were derived from peripheral blood, sampled on day 0 of AZD1222 vaccination. The chain is built from TRBV4-1 and TRBJ2-3; D gene unclear. This TCR came from an adult in good health. The CDR3 DNA follows: TGCGCCAGCAGCCAACACACAGATACGCAGTATTTT. Its protein is CASSQHTDTQYF.